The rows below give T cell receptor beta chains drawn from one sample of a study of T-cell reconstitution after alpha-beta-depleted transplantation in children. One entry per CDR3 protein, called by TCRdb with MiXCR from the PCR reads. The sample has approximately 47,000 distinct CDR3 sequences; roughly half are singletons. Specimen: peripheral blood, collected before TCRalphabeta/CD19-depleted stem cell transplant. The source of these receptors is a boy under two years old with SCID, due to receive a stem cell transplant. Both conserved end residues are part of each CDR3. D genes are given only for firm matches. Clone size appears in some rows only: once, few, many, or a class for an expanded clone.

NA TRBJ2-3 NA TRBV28 TGTGCCAGCAGCCGTGGCATGGAGACAGATACGCAGTATTTT CASSRGMETDTQYF
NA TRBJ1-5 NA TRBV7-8 TGTGCCAGCAGCTTAGACCGGTCCTTGGGCGTCCAGCCCCAGCATTTT CASSLDRSLGVQPQHF
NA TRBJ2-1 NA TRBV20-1 TGCAGTTCCCGGGACTTATCCTACAATGAGCAGTTCTTC CSSRDLSYNEQFF
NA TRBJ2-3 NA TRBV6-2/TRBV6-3 TGTGCCAGCAGTTCAGGGGTAGCCGATACGCAGTATTTT CASSSGVADTQYF
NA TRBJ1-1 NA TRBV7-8 TGTGCCAGCAGCCCCAGAGCGGGGAACACTGAAGCTTTCTTT CASSPRAGNTEAFF
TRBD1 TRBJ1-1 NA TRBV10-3 TGTGCCATCAGCGTAACAGGGGTGAACACTGAAGCTTTCTTT CAISVTGVNTEAFF
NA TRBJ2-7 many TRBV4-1 TGCGCCAGCAGCCAAACCCGGGACGGCCCCATGAGCGAGCAGTACTTC CASSQTRDGPMSEQYF
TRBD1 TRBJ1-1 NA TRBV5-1 TGCGCCAGCAGCTTGGGGACAGGCCTAATGAACACTGAAGCTTTCTTT CASSLGTGLMNTEAFF
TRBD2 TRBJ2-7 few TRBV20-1 TGCAGTGCCTCAAGACTAGCGGGCTACGAGCAGTACTTC CSASRLAGYEQYF
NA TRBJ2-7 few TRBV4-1 TGCGCCAGCAGCCAAGAGGGGGGATCCTACGAGCAGTACTTC CASSQEGGSYEQYF
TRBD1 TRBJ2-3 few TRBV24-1 TGTGCCACCAGTGGAACAGGGGACACAGATACGCAGTATTTT CATSGTGDTDTQYF
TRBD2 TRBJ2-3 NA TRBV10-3 TGTGCCATCAGTGGACTAGCAAGGCAGGCAGATACGCAGTATTTT CAISGLARQADTQYF
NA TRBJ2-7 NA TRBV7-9 TGTGCCAGCAGCTCCACGGGAAACGAGCAGTACTTC CASSSTGNEQYF
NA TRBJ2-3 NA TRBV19 TGTGCCAGTGTGCAGGGCGACACAGATACGCAGTATTTT CASVQGDTDTQYF
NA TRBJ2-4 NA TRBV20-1 TGCAGTGCTAGTTTCTGGGGAGGGGGCCGATACGACAAAAACATTCAGTACTTC CSASFWGGGRYDKNIQYF
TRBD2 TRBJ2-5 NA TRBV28 TGTGCCAGCCGTCCGGGGGGGGTCCAAGAGACCCAGTACTTC CASRPGGVQETQYF
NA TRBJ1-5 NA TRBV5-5 TGTGCCAGCAGCTTGCTGGCAGGAGTTAATCAGCCCCAGCATTTT CASSLLAGVNQPQHF
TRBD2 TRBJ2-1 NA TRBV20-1 TGCAGTGCTAGTGGTACGGGGACTAGATTCAATGAGCAGTTCTTC CSASGTGTRFNEQFF
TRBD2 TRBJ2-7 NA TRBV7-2 TGTGCCAGCAGCGGGAGGGTAGCGGGGAACGAGCAGTACTTC CASSGRVAGNEQYF
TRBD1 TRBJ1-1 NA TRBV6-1 TGTGCCAGCAGAGCCGACAGGGAACCCTTGAACACTGAAGCTTTCTTT CASRADREPLNTEAFF
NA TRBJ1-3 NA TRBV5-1 TGCGCCAGCAGCTTGCAAAGCTCTGGAAACACCATATATTTT CASSLQSSGNTIYF
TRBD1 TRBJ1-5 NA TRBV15 TGTGCCACCAGCTGGGGATGGGCAGGGGGTCAGCCCCAGCATTTT CATSWGWAGGQPQHF
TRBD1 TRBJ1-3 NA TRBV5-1 TGCGCCAGCAGCAGGGGGCCGGGACTCGACTCTGGAAACACCATATATTTT CASSRGPGLDSGNTIYF
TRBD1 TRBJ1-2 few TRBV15 TGTGCCACCAGCAGAGTGGACAGGGGCCCCTATGGCTACACCTTC CATSRVDRGPYGYTF
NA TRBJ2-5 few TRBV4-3 TGCGCCAGCAGCCAAGAAGGTATCGGCAGTCAAGAGACCCAGTACTTC CASSQEGIGSQETQYF
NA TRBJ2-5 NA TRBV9 TGTGCCAGCAGCGTAGGGGGGAAGGAAGAGACCCAGTACTTC CASSVGGKEETQYF
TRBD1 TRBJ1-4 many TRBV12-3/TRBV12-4 TGTGCCAGCAGTTTAGCTACAGGGGGGGGTGAAAAACTGTTTTTT CASSLATGGGEKLFF
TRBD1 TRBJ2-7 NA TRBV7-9 TGTGCCAGCAGCTTAGAGGTGACAGGGTTTACCTACGAGCAGTACTTC CASSLEVTGFTYEQYF
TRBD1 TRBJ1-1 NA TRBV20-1 TGCAGTGCTAGACGGACAGGGAACACTGAAGCTTTCTTT CSARRTGNTEAFF
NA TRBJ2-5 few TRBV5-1 TGCGCCAGCAGCTCGATCCTGGGATCCCAGAAGACCCAGTACTTC CASSSILGSQKTQYF
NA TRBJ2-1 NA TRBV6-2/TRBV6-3 TGTGCCAGCAGGCCCACCCCCCTACATAATGAGCAGTTCTTC CASRPTPLHNEQFF
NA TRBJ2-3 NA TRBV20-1 TGCAGTGCTAGAGTCCTAGGAACGGATACGCAGTATTTT CSARVLGTDTQYF
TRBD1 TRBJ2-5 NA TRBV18 TGTGCCAGCTCACCCCTTCTGGGACAGACCCAAGAGACCCAGTACTTC CASSPLLGQTQETQYF
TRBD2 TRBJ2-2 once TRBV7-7 TGTGCCAGCAGCTCGACTAGCGGGAACACCGGGGAGCTGTTTTTT CASSSTSGNTGELFF
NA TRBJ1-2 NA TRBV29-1 TGCAGCGTTCGGGCGGCGGATGGCTACACCTTC CSVRAADGYTF
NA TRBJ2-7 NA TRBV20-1 TGCAGTGCTAGAGATCGAGCTAGCCCACGGTACGAGCAGTACTTC CSARDRASPRYEQYF